Below, 12 T cell receptor beta chains from the same sample are listed, as sequenced in a study of Graves' ophthalmopathy and Graves' hyperthyroidism. Amplification from RNA transcripts yielded the TCR beta CDR3 regions. HTBI primers were employed in first-round RT-PCR, then a second-round multiplex PCR followed. TCRdb used MiXCR to reprocess the multiplex PCR reads, holding one entry per CDR3 protein. The table has a few hundred thousand distinct CDR3 sequences, 35% to 40% seen once. The source material was peripheral blood or thyroid tissue (not recorded which). The receptor set was obtained from an adult man with Graves' hyperthyroidism.

This clonotype was counted at least ten times. This chain joins TRBV12-3 or TRBV12-4 and TRBJ2-2; 9 nucleotides agree with TRBD1. J lost 2 bases, V lost 6 bases, and 7 bases had no gene match. There are 16 residues in the CDR3. The CDR3 DNA follows: TGTGCCAGCAGCCCCCCGGGACAGGGAAACACCGGGGAGCTGTTTTTT. As protein: CASSPPGQGNTGELFF.

This clonotype has a count of ten or more. The rearrangement uses TRBV20-1 and TRBJ2-7, with D unclear. The V and J ends lost 2 bases and 3 bases respectively, with 8 bases between them. CDR3 size: 12 residues. The germline CDR1 and CDR2 sequences are DFQATT and SNEGSKA (reference sequence). In nucleotides, the CDR3 is TGCAGTGCTAGATATAGGGTCTACGAGCAGTACTTC. It specifies CSARYRVYEQYF.

Concerning this clonotype: Germline and junction disagree at one end, which may indicate a read error. The genes are TRBV7-8 and TRBJ2-2; the match to TRBD2 covers 9 bases. CDR1 is SGHVS, CDR2 FQNEAQ, per germline. CDR3 length: 12 residues. CDR3 in DNA: TGTGCCAGCAGCTTAGTTAGCGGGGGGCTGTTTTTT. Protein: CASSLVSGGLFF.

This chain uses TRBV11-1 with TRBJ1-3; 12 positions agree with TRBD1. Germline CDR1 and CDR2: SGHAT and FQDESV (reference sequence). Trimming cost V 5 bases and J 3 bases; bases outside gene matches: 11. The CDR3 extends over 18 amino acids. The CDR3 DNA reads as TGTGCCAGCAGCACCTACTCCGGGACAGGGGGCAGTGGAAACACCATATATTTT. Translation: CASSTYSGTGGSGNTIYF.

In this sample, this clonotype turned up a few times. This rearrangement joins TRBV2 to TRBJ1-5, with TRBD1 matching 9 bases. The CDR3 consists of 18 residues. J gave up 4 bases and V 6 bases, and 16 bases lay outside the gene matches. Germline-derived CDR1 and CDR2 are SNHLY and FYNNEI. The DNA of the CDR3 is TGTGCCAGCAGACATATCACTCGGGGGACAGGGCGGAATCAGCCCCAGCATTTT. Translation: CASRHITRGTGRNQPQHF.

CDR3 sequence reads: CASSEYRIVGTYEQYF. CDR3 in DNA: TGTGCCAGCAGTGAATATCGGATTGTAGGGACCTACGAGCAGTACTTC. V and J are TRBV6-1 and TRBJ2-7; D is uncertain. CDR1 and CDR2 (germline): MNHNS, SASEGT. The CDR3 totals 16 residues. Between the trimmed V and J ends, which lost 2 bases and 2 bases, there was a span of 16 bases.

V is TRBV5-4 and J is TRBJ1-2; D not certain. With 2 bases removed from V and 8 bases from J, the gap between germline ends came to 19 bases. CDR3 length: 15 residues. Germline CDR1 and CDR2: SGHNT and YYREEE (reference sequence). The CDR3 nucleotides read TGTGCCAGCAGCTTCGGACTAGCGGGGAGGAGCGGCTACACCTTC. Translating it yields CASSFGLAGRSGYTF.

The rearrangement uses TRBV4-1 and TRBJ2-7, with no clear D. V was shortened by 0 bases and J by 3 bases, with 6 bases between the two germline ends. Germline assignment: CDR1 MGHRA and CDR2 YSYEKL. This CDR3 comprises 13 residues. CDR3 residues: CASSQETNYEQYF. In DNA, the CDR3 is TGCGCCAGCAGCCAAGAAACCAACTACGAGCAGTACTTC.

At least ten counts were recorded for this clonotype. V gene TRBV7-9 combines with J gene TRBJ1-5; D is perhaps TRBD1 (5 bases). Deletions cut 1 base from V and 3 bases from J, with 10 bases between. Germline assignment: CDR1 SEHNR and CDR2 FQNEAQ (reference sequence). The CDR3 has 15 residues. The CDR3 DNA is TGTGCCAGCAGCTTAGGTGGGGGACCCAATCAGCCCCAGCATTTT. Translation gives CASSLGGGPNQPQHF. Full variable domain (outside the CDR3, taken from reference TRBV7-9 and TRBJ1-5): DTGVSQNPRHKITKRGQNVTFRCDPISEHNRLYWYRQTLGQGPEFLTYFQNEAQLEKSRLLSDRFSAERPKGSFSTLEIQRTEQGDSAMYLCASSLGGGPNQPQHFGDGTRLSIL.

This clonotype was found a few times. V and J are TRBV2 and TRBJ1-4; 11 bases are shared with TRBD1. Losses at the gene ends were 6 bases for V and 8 bases for J; bases not matched to a gene: 8. CDR1 SNHLY and CDR2 FYNNEI come from the germline V gene. The CDR3 totals 15 residues. This CDR3 is CASRNGQGAREKLFF. DNA of the CDR3: TGTGCCAGCAGAAACGGACAGGGGGCTAGAGAAAAACTGTTTTTT.

This clonotype was seen ten or more times. The V gene is TRBV7-8, the J gene TRBJ2-7, with D perhaps TRBD1 or TRBD2 (5 bases each). The CDR3 spans 14 residues. Trimming pared 3 bases from V and 3 bases from J, leaving 12 bases between. CDR1 is SGHVS and CDR2 is FQNEAQ in the germline V gene. CDR3 region: CASSFRGSLYEQYF. The CDR3 DNA reads as TGTGCCAGCAGCTTCCGGGGCAGCCTCTACGAGCAGTACTTC.

This clonotype was recorded many times. The chain has TRBV5-1 and TRBJ1-2; D might be TRBD1 (6 bases). CDR1 SGHRS and CDR2 YFSETQ come from the germline V gene. Trimming stripped 0 bases from V and 7 bases from J, with 16 bases between. CDR3 size: 15 residues. DNA for the CDR3: TGCGCCAGCAGCTTGGAAGGCCGGACAGCCCGTGGCTACACCTTC. Protein sequence: CASSLEGRTARGYTF.